This TCR beta chain was sequenced during a study of blood T cells in healthy people across ages (dated by TCRdb to 2014 to 2015). Describing the broader study: In model experiments, template switching captured roughly one uniquely barcoded TCR beta cDNA molecule for every two T cells. Age-related changes in TCR beta repertoire diversity were measured in the study by deep sequencing normalized with unique cDNA molecular identifiers. To avoid experimental bias, donors of different ages were distributed randomly across sequencing lanes. Using the same blood draw, the study looked at two additional independent replicas of 1 million unique cDNA reads for two donors, one aged 18 to 30 and the other aged 80 or older. The donors were split into four age groups: young (average approximately 16 years), middle-aged (about 40), aged (approximately 60) and long-lived (approximately 80). Here is what the overall study found, with its caveats: Donor CMV infection status was unknown, potentially confounding age-related changes in expanded clonotypes. Compared with the aged group, more naive CD4+ T cells, fewer expanded clones and increased TCR diversity were shown by the long-lived group, suggesting age selection. A strong correlation was found between observed TCR beta diversity and the percentage of naive T cells measured by flow cytometry. Since profiling was done on bulk unsorted PBMCs, naive and antigen-experienced compartments could not be conclusively compared. As age increased, observed TCR beta diversity per million T cells dropped in a roughly linear way, and a significant reduction was already evident by age 40. Total diversity estimates from one million sequenced T cells were considered lower bounds and underestimates.

In the case of this clonotype: Its antigen remains unidentified. One junction end does not reproduce the germline sequence, and a read error may be involved.

Preparation of the library involved 5' RACE. TCRdb lists the instrument as Illumina HiSeq 2500. A second 7 to 11 cycle PCR used a sample-barcoded 5' primer and a J-beta primer mix. Each TCR beta cDNA molecule received a unique molecular identifier from a template-switch 5' adaptor carrying 12 random nucleotides. At least 2.5 million CDR3-containing paired-end reads were obtained from each sample. The Mint cDNA synthesis kit, primed by a TRBC-specific oligonucleotide, was used to synthesize first-strand cDNA from all RNA. After uracil-DNA glycosylase treatment, a first 18-cycle PCR used universal primers M1SS and BC2_uni_R on all cDNA. The published analysis was carried out like this. Each sample was normalized by randomly selecting 1 million high-quality reads, each carrying a distinct molecular identifier. Instead of being binned into consensus sequences, reads with shared molecular identifiers were discarded. MiTCR, set to a Q25 quality threshold and the strictest error-elimination algorithm, was used for CDR3 identification, clonotype clustering and error correction. A nonparametric unseen species model with Euler transformation was used to estimate a lower bound on total TCR beta diversity. Starting from the raw public reads, TCRdb applied fastp trimming at Q25, assembled clones with MiXCR and retained in-frame beta chains. Duplicate CDR3 protein sequences are folded into a single record with the most common DNA and genes. Clone size and V and J calls follow TCRdb, not the original study. The sample table contains around 1,600,000 distinct CDR3 sequences; only one count was recorded for about 45% of them. The top ten clonotypes cover under 5% of the sample.

The approximately 41 donors, aged about 6 to 100 years, were systemically healthy Caucasian individuals from Russia. Around 10 milliliters of peripheral blood were collected from each donor into EDTA-treated Vacutainer tubes. PBMCs were isolated by Ficoll-Paque density-gradient centrifugation, with at least 6.5 million obtained per sample. Trizol reagent was used to extract total RNA from the PBMCs, yielding at least 5 micrograms per sample. For every donor, an aliquot of PBMCs went through flow cytometry to measure the percentages of naive CD45RAhigh/CD27high T cells. There are 11 amino acids in the CDR3, from cysteine to phenylalanine inclusive. The CDR3 DNA has 33 bases and is translated from base 1.

The sequence came from a woman aged 18-35 years in good health. Recombination joined TRBV12-3 or TRBV12-4 with TRBJ2-3; the D gene remains uncertain. The specimen was blood. CDR3 reads: CASSLGDTRYF. The nucleotide sequence reads as follows: TGTGCCAGCAGTTTAGGGGATACGCGGTATTTT.